This T cell receptor beta chain was sequenced for a study of T cells in Graves' hyperthyroidism and ophthalmopathy. The CDR3 extends over 11 amino acids. V was trimmed by 8 bases and J by 6 bases, leaving 9 bases between them. Germline values: CDR1 SNHLY, CDR2 FYNNEI. It was RNA transcripts that yielded the amplified TCR beta CDR3 regions. With the HTBI primer set, the TCR CDR3 went through a first round of RT-PCR. One entry per CDR3 protein, called by TCRdb with MiXCR from the multiplex PCR reads. Here the sample spans about 290,000 distinct CDR3 sequences, roughly 15% being singletons. In its sample, this clonotype was seen many times.

The V and J genes are TRBV2 and TRBJ2-3; possibly TRBD1 for D (6 bases). The receptor's source is a woman between 35 and 50 years old with Graves' hyperthyroidism. Sequencing used blood. CDR3 nucleotides: TGTGCCAGCCAGGGGACCGATACGCAGTATTTT. Protein sequence: CASQGTDTQYF.